Described below is a single T cell receptor beta chain sequence and its context. There are 13 residues in the CDR3. The ends were cut back, 7 bases at V and 0 bases at J, with 7 bases in the middle. CDR1 is MDHEN, CDR2 SYDVKM, per germline. The entry originates in a study of OX40 agonist ivuxolimab in advanced cancers. Looking at the study overall: Averaging about 60 years in age, with a range of 23 to 79, the cohort was 65% to 90% male.

Repertoires were generated with immunoSEQ multiplex PCR, while TCRdb's copy carries only in-frame clones and drops some. The sample holds about 50,000 clones, 90% to 95% seen once. J is TRBJ1-5 and V is TRBV28; no firm D call. Specimen: CD4+ or CD8+ T cells sorted from blood, collected in a trial of the OX40 agonist ivuxolimab. The origin of this receptor is an adult with an advanced solid tumor such as melanoma, head and neck, liver or kidney cancer. This CDR3 is CASTLNSNQPQHF. CDR3 DNA sequence: TGTGCCAGCACATTGAATAGCAATCAGCCCCAGCATTTT. The variable domain in full, completed from reference TRBV28 and TRBJ1-5, reads DVKVTQSSRYLVKRTGEKVFLECVQDMDHENMFWYRQDPGLGLRLIYFSYDVKMKEKGDIPEGYSVSREKKERFSLILESASTNQTSMYLCASTLNSNQPQHFGDGTRLSIL.